This T cell receptor (beta chain) was retrieved from a study of graft-versus-host responses after intestinal transplantation. Across the whole study: Recipients received multivisceral, liver-intestinal, or isolated intestinal transplants. Following induction with anti-thymocyte globulin, all recipients were given tacrolimus and steroids for around three years.

Concerning this clone itself: Its specificity is not known.

TCRdb's table, derived via immunoSEQ multiplex PCR, lists solely in-frame clones and lacks some. The sample consists of about 97,000 clones, 80% to 95% of them appearing once. Study-wide results and limits: Association was observed between peak circulating GvH clone levels and early post-transplant HvG declines.

The CDR3 has 15 residues. Germline loops: CDR1 MNHEY, CDR2 SVGAGI. V lost 2 bases and J lost 2; bases outside the gene matches: 5. V is TRBV6-5 and J is TRBJ1-2; 7 nucleotides align to TRBD1. The receptor was derived from a human patient who received an intestinal transplant, so some T cells may come from the graft donor. Sequencing was performed on PBMCs, taken approximately 470 days after intestinal transplant. The CDR3 DNA reads as TGTGCCAGCAGTTACGAGGGGGCGCAGAACTATGGCTACACCTTC. It encodes CASSYEGAQNYGYTF.